The present T cell receptor (beta chain) was sequenced within a study of blood T cell repertoires in COVID-19. Across the study: T cells, B-cell-depleted T cells, or PBMCs provided the cDNA or gDNA that served as material.

In the authors' methods: Amplified reference gene primers provided the basis for estimating nucleated cell counts. The data were produced by immunoSEQ multiplex PCR, yet TCRdb's version contains in-frame clones alone and is incomplete. That table is the source of V, J and clone size, and D and trimming were worked out from the DNA. The table records 250,000 to 350,000 clones, roughly nine tenths of them present only once. CDR1 is MDHEN and CDR2 is SYDVKM in the germline V gene. The length of the CDR3 is 14 residues. The trim removed 1 base at V and 2 bases at J, leaving 1 base unmatched. Individuals in the exposed group had encountered a COVID-19 case within 2 weeks preceding study entry.

This chain joins TRBV28 and TRBJ2-7; 8 bases fit TRBD1. The TCR comes from a woman between 45 and 65 years old who had been exposed to COVID-19. Sequencing was done on a sample of PBMCs or T cells enriched from blood (not recorded which). CDR3 nucleotides: TGTGCCAGCAGTTTATTGACAGGGGCCTACGAGCAGTACTTC. This encodes CASSLLTGAYEQYF.